The 25 T cell receptor beta chains given below trace back to one sample, sequenced in a study of CD8+ T cells in alopecia areata. Treatment reported: oral pan-JAK inhibitor, 5-10 mg twice daily. Once RNA had been extracted, it was reverse transcribed into cDNA to act as the sequencing template. The table came from immunoSEQ multiplex PCR; TCRdb's copy has only in-frame clones and leaves some out. The data contain about 200,000 clones, 60% to 70% of them singletons. The sequenced sample was CD4+ T cells sorted from blood, obtained at week 4, from a patient treated with tofacitinib. The receptor source for this set is a human donor with alopecia areata.

This chain's CDR3 is CASSYSTGANVLTF. The CDR3 bases are TGTGCCAGCAGTTACTCGACCGGGGCCAACGTCCTGACTTTC. This chain links TRBV6-5 with TRBJ2-6; D remains ambiguous. V was trimmed by 0 bases and J by 4 bases, leaving 4 bases between them. Per the germline V gene, CDR1 is MNHEY and CDR2 is SVGAGI. The CDR3 runs to 14 residues.

The genes are TRBV5-1 and TRBJ1-2; 7 bases align to TRBD1. Germline V lookup: CDR1 SGHRS, CDR2 YFSETQ. The trim removed 4 bases at V and 2 bases at J, leaving 5 bases unmatched. The CDR3 totals 14 residues. The CDR3 sequence: CASSTLQGNYGYTF. The CDR3 nucleotides are TGCGCCAGCAGCACCCTACAGGGGAACTATGGCTACACCTTC.

The chain couples TRBV28 to TRBJ1-2; D not certain. V shed 8 bases and J shed 2 bases, with 18 bases lying between them. Germline-derived CDR1 and CDR2 are MDHEN and SYDVKM. The CDR3 contains 15 residues. The CDR3 loop reads CASLGLVRTNYGYTF. The CDR3 nucleotides are TGTGCCAGCCTCGGCCTCGTACGGACGAACTATGGCTACACCTTC.

J is TRBJ2-3 and V is TRBV27, with unresolved D. This CDR3 has 14 amino acids. The germline CDR1 and CDR2 sequences are MNHEY and SMNVEV (reference sequence). V shed 2 bases and J shed 3 bases, with 9 bases lying between them. CDR3 sequence (DNA): TGTGCCAGCAGTTTAGAGGCTCCGACAGATACGCAGTATTTT. Protein: CASSLEAPTDTQYF.

This clone was observed a few times. V and J are TRBV29-1 and TRBJ2-7; 11 positions agree with TRBD2. Germline-derived CDR1 and CDR2 are SQVTM and ANQGSEA. After removal of 4 bases from V and 0 bases from J, the junction contained 8 bases not matched to a gene. CDR3 length equals 16 residues. The CDR3 DNA reads as TGCAGCGTTGCAACTAGCGGGGGCCGGCTCTCCTACGAGCAGTACTTC. It specifies CSVATSGGRLSYEQYF.

Many counts were recorded for this clone. The V gene is TRBV5-1, the J gene TRBJ2-5; D unclear. CDR3 length equals 12 residues. The V gene's germline CDR1 is SGHRS and CDR2 YFSETQ. Trimming took off 4 bases at V and 7 bases at J, with 11 bases between the two ends. DNA for the CDR3: TGCGCCAGCAGCGAAGATTTGGGGACCCAGTACTTC. It encodes CASSEDLGTQYF.

Concerning this clone itself: The sample carries other DNA sequences with the same CDR3. The chain is built from TRBV6-5 and TRBJ1-5; 7 bases agree with TRBD1. Germline V gene sequence: CDR1 MNHEY, CDR2 SVGAGI. Trimming at V came to 5 bases and at J to 5 bases, leaving 3 bases not matched to a gene. The CDR3 length is 13 residues. For the CDR3, the DNA is TGTGCCAGCAGTAGAGGGGGCGATCAGCCCCAGCATTTT. It yields the protein CASSRGGDQPQHF.

The CDR3 bases are TGTGCCACCCAGGCTCGCCCCCAAGAGACCCAGTACTTC. Translated, it gives CATQARPQETQYF. The V and J genes are TRBV2 and TRBJ2-5; D ambiguous. Germline V gene data show CDR1 as SNHLY and CDR2 as FYNNEI. V shed 10 bases and J shed 1 base, with 13 bases lying between them. The CDR3 sequence is 13 residues long.

The chain links TRBV30 to TRBJ1-3, with TRBD1 as a possible D gene (6 bases). Germline assignment: CDR1 GTSNPN and CDR2 SVGIG (reference sequence). V lost 5 bases to trimming and J lost 3 bases, with 14 bases between them. The CDR3 covers 14 residues. In DNA, the CDR3 is TGTGCCTGGGGGGGCGGATGGGATGGAAACACCATATATTTT. It is translated as CAWGGGWDGNTIYF.

The V gene is TRBV30, the J gene TRBJ2-5; the D gene is possibly TRBD1 (6 bases). This CDR3 has 15 residues. Trimming took 3 bases from V and 1 from J, leaving 15 bases between them. The V gene's germline CDR1 is GTSNPN and CDR2 SVGIG (reference sequence). The CDR3 protein is CAWRAARDIQETQYF. CDR3 DNA: TGTGCCTGGAGAGCAGCCCGGGACATCCAAGAGACCCAGTACTTC.

Turning to this clone: Other DNA sequences in the sample encode the same CDR3. The chain uses TRBV20-1 and TRBJ2-5; the D is unclear. Germline CDR1 reads DFQATT; CDR2 reads SNEGSKA (reference sequence). This CDR3 region has 10 residues. Trimming shortened V by 5 bases and J by 5 bases, and 6 bases separated the two germline ends. The CDR3 sequence: CSASVETQYF. The CDR3 nucleotides are TGCAGTGCTTCCGTTGAGACCCAGTACTTC.

This clone was seen once. The rearrangement joins TRBV30 to TRBJ2-1, with a weak D call TRBD1 (6 bases). This CDR3 has 11 amino acids. CDR1 is GTSNPN, CDR2 SVGIG, per germline (reference sequence). Trimming left V 3 bases short and J 7 bases short, with 7 bases between. In DNA, the CDR3 is TGTGCCTGGAGCAGGGGAAATGAGCAGTTCTTC. It is translated as CAWSRGNEQFF.

The J gene is TRBJ2-1, the V gene TRBV29-1; D is perhaps TRBD1 (6 bases). The germline V and J ends were trimmed by 2 bases and 7 bases, with 9 bases remaining between them. Germline-derived CDR1 and CDR2 are SQVTM and ANQGSEA. This CDR3 contains 12 residues. In DNA form, the CDR3 reads TGCAGCGTTGAATCAGGGGCGAATGAGCAGTTCTTC. Protein: CSVESGANEQFF.

The rearrangement links TRBV29-1 to TRBJ2-3; 13 nucleotides line up with TRBD2. The CDR3 runs 12 residues. Germline V gives CDR1 SQVTM, CDR2 ANQGSEA. V lost 7 bases and J lost 7; bases outside the gene matches: 2. The CDR3 here is CSGTSGGNTQYF. The CDR3 DNA follows: TGCAGCGGGACTAGCGGGGGCAATACGCAGTATTTT.

This clone was counted only a few times. The chain recombines TRBV6-5 with TRBJ2-1; 8 positions agree with TRBD2. This CDR3 is 15 amino acids long. CDR1 is MNHEY and CDR2 is SVGAGI in the germline V gene. The ends lost 6 bases at V and 2 bases at J; junction bases unmatched: 6. The CDR3 nucleotides read TGTGCCAGCAGCCCTAATAGCGGGGCCTACAATGAGCAGTTCTTC. Amino acid sequence: CASSPNSGAYNEQFF.

The V call is TRBV21-1, the J call TRBJ2-2; the table's D gene call, TRBD1, was not cross checked with the DNA. TRBV21-1 is noted as a pseudogene. The CDR3 is 17 residues long. CDR3 region: CASSKGWTPPNTGELFF. CDR3 nucleotide sequence: TGTGCCAGCAGCAAAGGATGGACACCACCGAACACCGGGGAGCTGTTTTTT.

The CDR3 loop is CASSFRTGSNQPQHF. In nucleotides, the CDR3 is TGTGCCAGCAGCTTCCGGACAGGGAGCAATCAGCCCCAGCATTTT. The chain combines TRBV7-2 with TRBJ1-5; 8 bases map to TRBD1. Per the germline V gene, CDR1 is SGHTA and CDR2 is FQGNSA. V lost 3 bases, J lost 1 base, and 2 bases stayed unmatched. CDR3 length: 15 residues.

This clone showed up just a few times. This chain connects TRBV29-1 to TRBJ1-2, with a tentative D call TRBD1 (5 bases). The CDR3 covers 13 residues. The V end lost 7 bases, the J end lost 5 bases, and 17 bases lay between the germline ends. CDR1 is SQVTM and CDR2 is ANQGSEA in the germline V gene. The chain's CDR3 is CSAPRDGRYGYTF. CDR3 coding DNA: TGCAGCGCTCCCCGGGACGGTCGATATGGCTACACCTTC.

This clone was counted between two and nine times. The chain recombines TRBV2 with TRBJ1-2; a possible D gene is TRBD1 (5 bases). This CDR3 contains 13 residues. The V gene's germline CDR1 is SNHLY and CDR2 FYNNEI. V dropped 4 bases and J dropped 7 bases, with 13 bases sitting between them. The CDR3 here is CASSVAGVGGYTF. CDR3 nucleotide sequence: TGTGCCAGCAGTGTGGCGGGGGTTGGTGGCTACACCTTC.

CDR3 in amino acids: CASSQIRAPAYF. CDR3 nucleotide sequence: TGTGCCAGCAGCCAAATACGGGCCCCGGCGTATTTT. J is TRBJ2-3 and V is TRBV14; D is unresolved. Germline V CDR1 and CDR2: SGHDN, FVKESK. Trimming took 2 bases from V and 14 from J, leaving 14 bases between them. The length of the CDR3 is 12 residues.

V usage is TRBV4-2 and J usage is TRBJ2-2; D unresolved. The V and J ends lost 0 bases and 7 bases respectively, with 6 bases between them. The germline CDR1 and CDR2 sequences are LGHNA and YNFKEQ. CDR3 length: 13 amino acids. CDR3 loop: CASSQETIGELFF. In nucleotides, the CDR3 is TGTGCCAGCAGCCAAGAGACAATCGGGGAGCTGTTTTTT.

This clone appeared a single time. CDR3 nucleotide sequence: TGTGCCAGCAGTCCCCAGGGGGGGGGCAATCAGCCCCAGCATTTT. This translates into CASSPQGGGNQPQHF. The rearrangement joins TRBV6-1 to TRBJ1-5, with TRBD1 matching 7 bases. Trimming took 5 bases from V and 2 from J; bases not matched to a gene: 6. Germline-derived CDR1 and CDR2 are MNHNS and SASEGT. This CDR3 region has 15 residues.

The chain employs TRBV29-1 and TRBJ1-3; 7 bases align to TRBD1. The CDR3 is 16 amino acids. In germline, CDR1 is SQVTM, CDR2 ANQGSEA. The ends lost 6 bases at V and 2 bases at J; junction bases unmatched: 13. Written as DNA, the CDR3 is TGCAGCGTGGAGGACCACCGGGACAGCACTGGAAACACCATATATTTT. It is translated as CSVEDHRDSTGNTIYF.

The chain uses TRBV30 and TRBJ2-7, with 9 bases matching TRBD2. Germline lookup yields CDR1 GTSNPN and CDR2 SVGIG (reference sequence). Trimming at V came to 4 bases and at J to 3 bases, leaving 7 bases not matched to a gene. This CDR3 is 14 amino acids long. DNA for the CDR3: TGTGCCTGGAAGCCTAGCGGGACTAACTACGAGCAGTACTTC. This translates into CAWKPSGTNYEQYF.

The CDR3 DNA reads TGTGCCAGCAGCGGGGGACCCACAACTAATGAAAAACTGTTTTTT. Protein sequence: CASSGGPTTNEKLFF. The chain couples TRBV27 to TRBJ1-4; maybe TRBD1 (5 bases). V was cut by 6 bases and J by 0 bases, with 11 bases left in between. CDR1 is MNHEY, CDR2 SMNVEV, per germline (reference sequence). The CDR3 consists of 15 residues.